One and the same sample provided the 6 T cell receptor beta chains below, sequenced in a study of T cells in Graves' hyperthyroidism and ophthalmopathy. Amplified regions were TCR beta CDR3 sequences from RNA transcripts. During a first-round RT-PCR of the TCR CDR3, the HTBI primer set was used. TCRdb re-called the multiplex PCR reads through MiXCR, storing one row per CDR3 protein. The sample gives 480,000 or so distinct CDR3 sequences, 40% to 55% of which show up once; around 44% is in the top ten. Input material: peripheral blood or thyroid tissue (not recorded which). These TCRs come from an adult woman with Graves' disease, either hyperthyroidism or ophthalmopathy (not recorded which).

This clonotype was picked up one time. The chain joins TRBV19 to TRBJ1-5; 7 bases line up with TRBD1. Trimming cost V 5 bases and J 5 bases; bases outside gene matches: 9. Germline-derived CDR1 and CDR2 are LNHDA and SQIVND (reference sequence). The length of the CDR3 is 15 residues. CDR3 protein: CASSPRTGGYQPQHF. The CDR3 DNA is TGTGCCAGTAGTCCACGGACAGGCGGCTATCAGCCCCAGCATTTT.

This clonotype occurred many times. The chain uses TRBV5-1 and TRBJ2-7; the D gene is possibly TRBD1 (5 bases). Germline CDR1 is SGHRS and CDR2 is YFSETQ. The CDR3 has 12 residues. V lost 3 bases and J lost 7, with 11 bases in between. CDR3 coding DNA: TGCGCCAGCAGCTCCCAGACAGAAGAGCAGTACTTC. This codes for CASSSQTEEQYF.

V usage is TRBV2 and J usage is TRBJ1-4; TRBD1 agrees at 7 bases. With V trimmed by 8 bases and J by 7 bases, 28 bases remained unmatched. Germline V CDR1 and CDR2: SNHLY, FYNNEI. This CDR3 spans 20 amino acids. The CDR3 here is CASCPGGTEFSGAQGEKLFF. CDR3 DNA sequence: TGTGCCAGCTGCCCCGGCGGGACAGAGTTCTCTGGGGCGCAAGGTGAAAAACTGTTTTTT.

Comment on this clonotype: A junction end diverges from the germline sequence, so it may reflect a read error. CDR3 in DNA: TGTGCCACCAGTGCTAGAGATAGACAGAATAGCAATCAGTCCCAGCATTTT. Protein product: CATSARDRQNSNQSQHF. V is TRBV24-1 and J is TRBJ1-5, with a weak D call TRBD1 (5 bases). The CDR3 runs 17 residues. CDR1 and CDR2 from the germline V gene are KGHDR and SFDVKD.

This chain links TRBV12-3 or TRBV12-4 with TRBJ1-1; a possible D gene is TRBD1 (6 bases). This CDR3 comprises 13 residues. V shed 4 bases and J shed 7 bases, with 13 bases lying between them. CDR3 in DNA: TGTGCCAGCAGTTCCAGGGGTGGGGGTGAAGCTTTCTTT. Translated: CASSSRGGGEAFF.

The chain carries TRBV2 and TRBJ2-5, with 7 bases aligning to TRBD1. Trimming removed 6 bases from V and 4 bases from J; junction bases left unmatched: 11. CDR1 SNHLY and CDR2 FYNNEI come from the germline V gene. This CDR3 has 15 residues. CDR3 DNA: TGTGCCAGCAGAGTCCTCCGGGACAGCGCAGAGACCCAGTACTTC. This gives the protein CASRVLRDSAETQYF.